This entry lists 5 T cell receptor beta chains sequenced from one sample in a study of cytomegalovirus exposure and HLA in healthy donors. The primer mix had 60 Vbeta and 13 Jbeta primers. Repertoires were generated with immunoSEQ multiplex PCR, while TCRdb's copy carries only in-frame clones and drops some. The sample yields more than 45,000 clones, approximately 82% seen once. Sequencing used PBMCs. The receptors were sampled from a man aged 50-59 years in good health and CMV-seronegative.

This clone came up a few times. This chain joins TRBV29-1 and TRBJ2-1, with D unclear. Germline V gives CDR1 SQVTM, CDR2 ANQGSEA. V dropped 6 bases and J dropped 5 bases, with 8 bases sitting between them. This CDR3 is built from 11 residues. Here the CDR3 DNA reads TGCAGCGTACGCGATCACAATGAGCAGTTCTTC. It encodes CSVRDHNEQFF.

This chain connects TRBV5-6 to TRBJ2-5, with D unresolved. The V gene's germline CDR1 is SGHDT and CDR2 YYEEEE. Between the trimmed V and J ends, which lost 2 bases and 2 bases, there was a span of 10 bases. The CDR3 totals 14 residues. DNA of the CDR3: TGTGCCAGCAGCTTAATCGGGTTTCAAGAGACCCAGTACTTC. Its translation is CASSLIGFQETQYF.

V and J are TRBV6-5 and TRBJ1-4; D is unresolved. Germline loops: CDR1 MNHEY, CDR2 SVGAGI. This CDR3 spans 15 amino acids. With 0 bases removed from V and 2 bases from J, the gap between germline ends came to 7 bases. The CDR3 bases are TGTGCCAGCAGTTACTCCCCGGGGACTAATGAAAAACTGTTTTTT. This translates into CASSYSPGTNEKLFF.

The V gene is TRBV28, the J gene TRBJ2-7, with TRBD2 as a possible D gene (5 bases). Trimming took 2 bases from V and 3 from J, leaving 8 bases between them. The V gene's germline CDR1 is MDHEN and CDR2 SYDVKM. This CDR3 region has 13 residues. CDR3 loop: CASSLPEGYEQYF. DNA for the CDR3: TGTGCCAGCAGTTTACCAGAGGGCTACGAGCAGTACTTC.

DNA of the CDR3: TGTGCCAGCAGTGCCGGGACAGGGACTTCACCCCTCCACTTT. Encoded protein: CASSAGTGTSPLHF. The chain couples TRBV5-5 to TRBJ1-6; 9 bases align to TRBD1. The V gene end was trimmed by 5 bases and the J gene end by 9 bases; junction bases not matched to a gene: 6. This CDR3 spans 14 amino acids. Germline-derived CDR1 and CDR2 are SGHKS and YYEKEE (reference sequence).